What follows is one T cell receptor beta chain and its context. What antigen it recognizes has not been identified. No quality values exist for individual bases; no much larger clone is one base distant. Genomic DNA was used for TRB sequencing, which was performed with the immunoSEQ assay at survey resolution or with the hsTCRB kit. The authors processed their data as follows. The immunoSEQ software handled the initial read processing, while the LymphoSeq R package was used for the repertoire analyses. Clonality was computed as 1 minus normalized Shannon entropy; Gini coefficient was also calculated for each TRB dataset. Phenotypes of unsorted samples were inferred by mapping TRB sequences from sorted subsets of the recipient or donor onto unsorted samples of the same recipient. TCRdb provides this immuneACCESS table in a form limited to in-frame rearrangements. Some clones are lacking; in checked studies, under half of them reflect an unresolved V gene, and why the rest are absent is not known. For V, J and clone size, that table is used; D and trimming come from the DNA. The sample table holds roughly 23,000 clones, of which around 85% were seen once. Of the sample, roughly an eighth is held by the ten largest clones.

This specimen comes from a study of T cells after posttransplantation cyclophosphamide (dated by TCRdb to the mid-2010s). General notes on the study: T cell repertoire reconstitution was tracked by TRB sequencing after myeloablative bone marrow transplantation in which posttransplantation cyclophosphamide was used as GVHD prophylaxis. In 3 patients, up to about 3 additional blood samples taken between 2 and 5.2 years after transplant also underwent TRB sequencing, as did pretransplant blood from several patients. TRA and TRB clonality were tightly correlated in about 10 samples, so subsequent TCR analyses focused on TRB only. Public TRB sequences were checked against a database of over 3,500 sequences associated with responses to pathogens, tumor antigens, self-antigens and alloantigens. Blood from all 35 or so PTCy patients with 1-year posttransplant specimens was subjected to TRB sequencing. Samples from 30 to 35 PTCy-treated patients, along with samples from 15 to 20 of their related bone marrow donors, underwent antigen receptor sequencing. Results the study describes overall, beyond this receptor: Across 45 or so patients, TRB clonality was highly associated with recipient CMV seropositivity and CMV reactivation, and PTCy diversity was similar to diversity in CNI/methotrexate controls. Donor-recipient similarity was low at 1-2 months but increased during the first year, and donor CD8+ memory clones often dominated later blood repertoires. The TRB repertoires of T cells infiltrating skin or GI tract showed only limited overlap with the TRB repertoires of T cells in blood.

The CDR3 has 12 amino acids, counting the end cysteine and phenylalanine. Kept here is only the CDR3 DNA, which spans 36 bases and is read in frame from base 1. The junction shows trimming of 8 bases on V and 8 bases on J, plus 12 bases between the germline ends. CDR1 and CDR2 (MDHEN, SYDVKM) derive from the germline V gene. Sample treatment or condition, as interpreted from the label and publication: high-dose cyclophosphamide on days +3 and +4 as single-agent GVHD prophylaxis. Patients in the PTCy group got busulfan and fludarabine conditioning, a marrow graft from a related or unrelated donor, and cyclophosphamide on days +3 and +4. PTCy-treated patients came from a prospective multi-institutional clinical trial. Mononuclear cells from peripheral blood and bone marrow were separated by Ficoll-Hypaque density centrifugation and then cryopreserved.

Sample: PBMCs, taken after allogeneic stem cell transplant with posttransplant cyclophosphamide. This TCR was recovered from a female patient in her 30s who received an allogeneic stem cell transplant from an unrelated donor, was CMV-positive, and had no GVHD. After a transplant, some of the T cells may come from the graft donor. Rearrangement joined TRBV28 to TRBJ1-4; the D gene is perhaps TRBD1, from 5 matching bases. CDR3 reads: CASGRGREKLFF. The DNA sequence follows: TGTGCCAGCGGAAGGGGTCGGGAAAAACTGTTTTTT.